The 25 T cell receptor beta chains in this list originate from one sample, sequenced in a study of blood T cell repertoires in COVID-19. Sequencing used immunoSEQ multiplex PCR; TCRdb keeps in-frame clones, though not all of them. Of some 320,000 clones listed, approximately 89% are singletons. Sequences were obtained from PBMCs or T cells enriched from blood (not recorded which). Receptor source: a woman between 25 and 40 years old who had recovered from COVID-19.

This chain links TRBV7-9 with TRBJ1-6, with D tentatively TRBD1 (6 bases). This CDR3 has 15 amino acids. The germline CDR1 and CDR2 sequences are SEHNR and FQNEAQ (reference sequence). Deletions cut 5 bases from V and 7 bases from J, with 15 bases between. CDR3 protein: CASSPLTGPNSPLHF. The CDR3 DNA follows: TGTGCCAGCAGCCCCCTGACAGGCCCCAATTCACCCCTCCACTTT.

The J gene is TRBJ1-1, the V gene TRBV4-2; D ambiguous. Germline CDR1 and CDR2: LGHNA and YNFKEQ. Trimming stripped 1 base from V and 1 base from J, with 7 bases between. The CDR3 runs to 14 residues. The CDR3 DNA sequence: TGTGCCAGCAGCCAAGTGACTGCGAACACTGAAGCTTTCTTT. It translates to CASSQVTANTEAFF.

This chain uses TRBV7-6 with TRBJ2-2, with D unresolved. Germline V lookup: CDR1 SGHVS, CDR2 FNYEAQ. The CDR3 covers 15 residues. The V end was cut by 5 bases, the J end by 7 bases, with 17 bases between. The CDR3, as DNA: TGTGCCAGCAGCCTTACTCGAGGTGTGAACGGGGAGCTGTTTTTT. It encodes CASSLTRGVNGELFF.

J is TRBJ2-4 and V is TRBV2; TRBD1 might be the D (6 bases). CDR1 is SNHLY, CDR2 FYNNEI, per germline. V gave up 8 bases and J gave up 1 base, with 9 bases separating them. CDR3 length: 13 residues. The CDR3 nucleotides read TGTGCCAGCCTGGGGGCGGCCAAAAACATTCAGTACTTC. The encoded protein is CASLGAAKNIQYF.

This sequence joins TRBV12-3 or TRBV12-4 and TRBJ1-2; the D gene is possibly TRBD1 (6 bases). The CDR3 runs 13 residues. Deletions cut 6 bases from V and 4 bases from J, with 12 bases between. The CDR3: CASRRQASYGYTF. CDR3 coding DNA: TGTGCCAGCAGGCGACAGGCCTCCTATGGCTACACCTTC.

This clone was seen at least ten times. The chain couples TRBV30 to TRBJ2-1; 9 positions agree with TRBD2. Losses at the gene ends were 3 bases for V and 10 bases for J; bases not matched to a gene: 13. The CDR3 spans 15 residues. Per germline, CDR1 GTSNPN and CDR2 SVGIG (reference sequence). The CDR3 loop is CAWSWERGALGEQFF. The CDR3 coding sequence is TGTGCCTGGAGCTGGGAGCGGGGGGCTTTGGGGGAGCAGTTCTTC.

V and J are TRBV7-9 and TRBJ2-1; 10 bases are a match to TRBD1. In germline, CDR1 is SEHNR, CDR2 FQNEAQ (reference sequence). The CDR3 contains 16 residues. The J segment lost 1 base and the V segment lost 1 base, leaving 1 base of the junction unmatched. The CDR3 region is CASSLGDRGSYNEQFF. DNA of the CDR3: TGTGCCAGCAGCTTAGGGGACAGGGGATCCTACAATGAGCAGTTCTTC.

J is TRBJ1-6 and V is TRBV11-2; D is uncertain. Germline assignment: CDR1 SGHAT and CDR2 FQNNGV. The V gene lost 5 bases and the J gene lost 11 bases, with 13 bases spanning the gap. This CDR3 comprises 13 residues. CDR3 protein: CASSPALGAPLHF. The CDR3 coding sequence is TGTGCCAGCAGCCCAGCCCTAGGAGCACCCCTCCACTTT.

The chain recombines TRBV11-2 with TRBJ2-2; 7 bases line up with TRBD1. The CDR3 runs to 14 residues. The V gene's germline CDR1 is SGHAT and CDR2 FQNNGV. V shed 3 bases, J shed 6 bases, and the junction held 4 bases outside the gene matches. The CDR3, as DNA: TGTGCCAGCAGCTTCAGGGGGTCCCCCGGGGAGCTGTTTTTT. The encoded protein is CASSFRGSPGELFF.

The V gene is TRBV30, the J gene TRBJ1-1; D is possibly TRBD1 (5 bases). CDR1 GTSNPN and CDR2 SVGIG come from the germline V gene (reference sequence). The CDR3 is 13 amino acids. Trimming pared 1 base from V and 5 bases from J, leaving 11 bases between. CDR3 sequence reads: CAWSEGVRTEAFF. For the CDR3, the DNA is TGTGCCTGGAGTGAAGGGGTTAGAACTGAAGCTTTCTTT. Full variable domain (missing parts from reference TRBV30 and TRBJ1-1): SQTIHQWPATLVQPVGSPLSLECTVEGTSNPNLYWYRQAAGRGLQLLFYSVGIGQISSEVPQNLSASRPQDRQFILSSKKLLLSDSGFYLCAWSEGVRTEAFFGQGTRLTVV.

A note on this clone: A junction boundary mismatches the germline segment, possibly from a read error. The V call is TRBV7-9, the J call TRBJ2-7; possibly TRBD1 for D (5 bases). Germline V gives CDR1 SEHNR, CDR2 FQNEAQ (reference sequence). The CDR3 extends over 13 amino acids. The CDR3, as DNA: TGTGCCAGCAGCTCCAGGGAATTTGCCAGTATACACTTC. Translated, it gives CASSSREFASIHF.

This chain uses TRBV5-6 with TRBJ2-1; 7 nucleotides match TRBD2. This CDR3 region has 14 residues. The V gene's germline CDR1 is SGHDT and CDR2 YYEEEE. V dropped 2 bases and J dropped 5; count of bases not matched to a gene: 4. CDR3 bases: TGTGCCAGCAGCTTAGGTGGGACTAACAATGAGCAGTTCTTC. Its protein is CASSLGGTNNEQFF. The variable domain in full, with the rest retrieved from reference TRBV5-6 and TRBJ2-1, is DAGVTQSPTHLIKTRGQQVTLRCSPKSGHDTVSWYQQALGQGPQFIFQYYEEEERQRGNFPDRFSGHQFPNYSSELNVNALLLGDSALYLCASSLGGTNNEQFFGPGTRLTVL.

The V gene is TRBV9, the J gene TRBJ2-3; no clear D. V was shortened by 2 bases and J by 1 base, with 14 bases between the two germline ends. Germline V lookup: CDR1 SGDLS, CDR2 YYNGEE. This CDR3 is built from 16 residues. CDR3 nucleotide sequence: TGTGCCAGCAGCGTCCTCCCCGACACCCGCACAGATACGCAGTATTTT. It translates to CASSVLPDTRTDTQYF.

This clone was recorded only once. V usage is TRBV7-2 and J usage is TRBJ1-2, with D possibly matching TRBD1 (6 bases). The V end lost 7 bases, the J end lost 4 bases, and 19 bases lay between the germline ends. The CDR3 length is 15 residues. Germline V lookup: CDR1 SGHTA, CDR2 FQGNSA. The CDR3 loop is CASTPRGGRGYGYTF. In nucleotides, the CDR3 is TGTGCCAGCACCCCGAGGGGCGGCAGGGGCTATGGCTACACCTTC.

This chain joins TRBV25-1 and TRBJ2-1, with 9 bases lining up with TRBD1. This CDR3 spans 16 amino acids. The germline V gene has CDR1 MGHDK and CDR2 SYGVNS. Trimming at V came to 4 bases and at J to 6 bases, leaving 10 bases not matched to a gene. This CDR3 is CASSAVGQGRSNEQFF. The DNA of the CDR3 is TGTGCCAGCAGTGCCGTGGGACAGGGTAGGTCCAATGAGCAGTTCTTC.

CDR3 in DNA: TGTGCCAGCAGCTTCTATTTAACCCAGTACTTC. This gives the protein CASSFYLTQYF. V is TRBV7-2 and J is TRBJ2-5; D uncertain. The germline CDR1 and CDR2 sequences are SGHTA and FQGNSA. V shed 3 bases and J shed 8 bases, with 7 bases lying between them. This CDR3 spans 11 amino acids.

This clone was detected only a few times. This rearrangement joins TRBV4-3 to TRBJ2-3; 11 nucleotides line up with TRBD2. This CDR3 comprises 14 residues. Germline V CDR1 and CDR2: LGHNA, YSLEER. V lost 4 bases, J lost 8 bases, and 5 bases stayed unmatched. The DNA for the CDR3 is TGCGCCAGCAGCCGACTAGCGGGGCAGGGTACGCAGTATTTT. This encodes CASSRLAGQGTQYF.

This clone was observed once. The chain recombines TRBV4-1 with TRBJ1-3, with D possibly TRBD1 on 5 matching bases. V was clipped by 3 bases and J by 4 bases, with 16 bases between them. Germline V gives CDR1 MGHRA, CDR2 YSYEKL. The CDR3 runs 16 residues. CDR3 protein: CASSQEGRAAGNTIYF. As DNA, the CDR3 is TGCGCCAGCAGCCAGGAGGGGAGAGCAGCAGGAAACACCATATATTTT.

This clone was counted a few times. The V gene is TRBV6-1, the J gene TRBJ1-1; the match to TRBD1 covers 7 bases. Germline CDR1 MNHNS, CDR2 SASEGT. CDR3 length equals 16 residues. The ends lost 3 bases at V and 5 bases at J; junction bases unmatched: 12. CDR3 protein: CASSDRGRLFKTEAFF. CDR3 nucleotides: TGTGCCAGCAGTGACAGGGGGAGACTTTTTAAGACTGAAGCTTTCTTT.

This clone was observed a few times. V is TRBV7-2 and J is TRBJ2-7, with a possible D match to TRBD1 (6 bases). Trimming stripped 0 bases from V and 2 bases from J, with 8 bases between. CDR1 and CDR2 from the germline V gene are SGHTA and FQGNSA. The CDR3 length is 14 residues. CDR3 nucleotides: TGTGCCAGCAGCTTAGCTAGGGGGACCTACGAGCAGTACTTC. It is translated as CASSLARGTYEQYF.

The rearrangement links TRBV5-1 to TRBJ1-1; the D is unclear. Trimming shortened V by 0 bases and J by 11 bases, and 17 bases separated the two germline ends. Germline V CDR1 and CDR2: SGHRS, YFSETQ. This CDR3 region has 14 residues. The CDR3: CASSLAIREASAFF. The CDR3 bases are TGCGCCAGCAGCTTGGCGATCCGGGAAGCCTCGGCTTTCTTT.

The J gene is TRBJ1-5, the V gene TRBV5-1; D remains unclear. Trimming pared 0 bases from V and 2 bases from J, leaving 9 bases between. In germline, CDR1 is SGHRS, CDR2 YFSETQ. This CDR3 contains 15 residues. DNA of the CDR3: TGCGCCAGCAGCTTGGATTCTTCGGGCAATCAGCCCCAGCATTTT. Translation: CASSLDSSGNQPQHF.

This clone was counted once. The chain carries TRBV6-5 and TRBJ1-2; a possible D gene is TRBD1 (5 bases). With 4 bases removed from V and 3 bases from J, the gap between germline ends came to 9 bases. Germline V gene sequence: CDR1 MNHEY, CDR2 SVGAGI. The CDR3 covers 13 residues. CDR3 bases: TGTGCCAGCAGTTTGGACACTGACTATGGCTACACCTTC. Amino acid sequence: CASSLDTDYGYTF.

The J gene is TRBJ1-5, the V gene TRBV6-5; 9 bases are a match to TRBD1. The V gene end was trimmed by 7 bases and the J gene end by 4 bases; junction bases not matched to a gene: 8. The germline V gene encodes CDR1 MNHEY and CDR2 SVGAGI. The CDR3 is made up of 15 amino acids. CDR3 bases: TGTGCCAGCAACCTACAGGGGGCAGGTAATCAGCCCCAGCATTTT. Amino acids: CASNLQGAGNQPQHF.

The CDR3 spells CASSFRVGTEAFF. DNA for the CDR3: TGTGCCAGCAGCTTCAGGGTGGGCACTGAAGCTTTCTTT. J is TRBJ1-1 and V is TRBV13, with D perhaps TRBD1 (5 bases). CDR1 is PRHDT and CDR2 is FYEKMQ in the germline V gene (reference sequence). The CDR3 contains 13 residues. V was cut by 3 bases and J by 4 bases, with 9 bases left in between.